This T cell receptor beta chain was found in a study of radiotherapy plus CTLA-4 blockade in lung cancer. The CDR3 consists of 18 residues. CDR1 is SGHTA and CDR2 is FQGTGA in the germline V gene. Trimming cost V 4 bases and J 0 bases; bases outside gene matches: 11. Only in-frame clones appear in the TCRdb table, and some are missing; sequencing was by immunoSEQ multiplex PCR. The sample consists of more than 90,000 clones, 88% of them appearing once. Sequenced here: peripheral blood, sampled from a patient treated with radiotherapy plus ipilimumab. The receptor was derived from a human donor with non-small cell lung cancer that progressed on radiotherapy plus ipilimumab. V and J are TRBV7-3 and TRBJ2-1; TRBD2 agrees at 8 bases. The DNA for the CDR3 is TGTGCCAGCAGCTCTCTTCCTATTAGCGGGATCTCCTACAATGAGCAGTTCTTC. It yields the protein CASSSLPISGISYNEQFF.